This section outlines one T cell receptor beta chain sequence together with its context. Its specificity is unknown. These data belong to a study of shared clonotypes between healthy human individuals. Findings of the study overall: Sharing across a few donors was seen in 4.5% to 5.5% of naive CD4 clonotypes.

Assay: immunoSEQ multiplex PCR; the TCRdb copy retains only in-frame clones and omits some. This sample has 2,100,000 or so clones; nearly 97% occur once, and the top ten carry around 0.13%. Division of CD4+ cells produced a CD45RA+ naive subset and a CD45RA-negative memory subset. The CDR3 has 15 amino acids. Trimming removed 2 bases from V and 0 bases from J, with 8 bases in between. Germline V gene sequence: CDR1 MNHNS, CDR2 SASEGT. The receptor was derived from a man aged 18 to 29 in good health. This rearrangement joins TRBV6-1 to TRBJ1-3; no clear D gene. Specimen: naive CD4+ T cells sorted from blood. Described subset: CD45RA+ positively selected. CDR3 protein: CASSELPASGNTIYF. The DNA for the CDR3 is TGTGCCAGCAGTGAACTACCGGCCTCTGGAAACACCATATATTTT.